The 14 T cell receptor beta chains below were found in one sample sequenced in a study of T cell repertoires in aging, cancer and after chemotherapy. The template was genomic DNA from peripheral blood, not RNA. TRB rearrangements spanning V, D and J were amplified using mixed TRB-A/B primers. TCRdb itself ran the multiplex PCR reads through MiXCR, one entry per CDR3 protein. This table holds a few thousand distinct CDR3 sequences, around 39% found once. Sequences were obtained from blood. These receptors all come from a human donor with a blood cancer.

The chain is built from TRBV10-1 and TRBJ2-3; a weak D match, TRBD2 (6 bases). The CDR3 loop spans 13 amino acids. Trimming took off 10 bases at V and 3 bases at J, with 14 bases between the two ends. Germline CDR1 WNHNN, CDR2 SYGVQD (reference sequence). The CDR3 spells CATQRRETDTQYF. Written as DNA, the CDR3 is TGCGCCACCCAAAGACGGGAGACAGATACGCAGTATTTT.

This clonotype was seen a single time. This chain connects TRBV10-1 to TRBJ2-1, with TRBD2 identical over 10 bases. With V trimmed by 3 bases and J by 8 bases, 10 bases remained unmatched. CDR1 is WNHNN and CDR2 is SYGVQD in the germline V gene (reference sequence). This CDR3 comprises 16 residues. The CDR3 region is CASSDAYSGRRDEQFF. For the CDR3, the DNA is TGCGCCAGCAGTGACGCCTATAGCGGGAGGAGGGATGAGCAGTTCTTC.

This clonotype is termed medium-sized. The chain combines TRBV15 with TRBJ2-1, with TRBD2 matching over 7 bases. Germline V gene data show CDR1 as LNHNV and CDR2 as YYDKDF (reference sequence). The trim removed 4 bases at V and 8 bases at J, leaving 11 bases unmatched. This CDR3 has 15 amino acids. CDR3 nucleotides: TGTGCCACCAGCATCGGCGGGAGCCGTTGGGATGAGCAGTTCTTC. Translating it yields CATSIGGSRWDEQFF.

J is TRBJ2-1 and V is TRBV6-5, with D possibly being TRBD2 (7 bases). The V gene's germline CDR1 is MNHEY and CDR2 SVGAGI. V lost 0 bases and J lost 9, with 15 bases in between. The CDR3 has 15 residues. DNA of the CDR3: TGTGCCAGCAGTTACTCAGGGGGAGGGGTGGGTGAGCAGTTCTTC. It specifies CASSYSGGGVGEQFF.

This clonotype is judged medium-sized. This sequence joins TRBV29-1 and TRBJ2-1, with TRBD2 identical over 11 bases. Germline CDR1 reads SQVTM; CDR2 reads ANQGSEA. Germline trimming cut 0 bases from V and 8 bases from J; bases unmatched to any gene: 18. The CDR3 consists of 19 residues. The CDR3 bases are TGCAGCGTTGAAGATTGGACAACCCGTAGCGGGAGGGCCGAAGATGAGCAGTTCTTC. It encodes CSVEDWTTRSGRAEDEQFF.

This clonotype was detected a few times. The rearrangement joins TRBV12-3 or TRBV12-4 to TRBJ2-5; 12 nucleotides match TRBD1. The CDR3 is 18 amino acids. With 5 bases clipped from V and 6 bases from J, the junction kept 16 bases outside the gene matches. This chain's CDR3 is CASSPPPGGTGGRKTQYF. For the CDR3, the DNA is TGTGCCAGCAGTCCTCCCCCTGGCGGGACAGGGGGCCGGAAGACCCAGTACTTC.

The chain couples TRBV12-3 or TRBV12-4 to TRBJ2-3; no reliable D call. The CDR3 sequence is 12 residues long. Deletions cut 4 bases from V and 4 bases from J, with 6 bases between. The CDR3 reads CASSSVADTQYF. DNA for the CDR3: TGTGCCAGCAGTTCGGTCGCAGATACGCAGTATTTT.

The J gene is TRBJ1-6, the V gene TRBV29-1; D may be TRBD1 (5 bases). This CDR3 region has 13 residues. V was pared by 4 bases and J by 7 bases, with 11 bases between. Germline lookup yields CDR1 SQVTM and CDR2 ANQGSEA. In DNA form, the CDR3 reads TGCAGCGTTGGGGAGGGGTTGAATTCACCCCTCCACTTT. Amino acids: CSVGEGLNSPLHF.

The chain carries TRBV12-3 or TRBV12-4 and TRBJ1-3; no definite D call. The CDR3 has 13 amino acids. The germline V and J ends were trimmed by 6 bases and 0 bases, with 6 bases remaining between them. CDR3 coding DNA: TGTGCCAGCAGGGAGTCCTCTGGAAACACCATATATTTT. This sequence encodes CASRESSGNTIYF.

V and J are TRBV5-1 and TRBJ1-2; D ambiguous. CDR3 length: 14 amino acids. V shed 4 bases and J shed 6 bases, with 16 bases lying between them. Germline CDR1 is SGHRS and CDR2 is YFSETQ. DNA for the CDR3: TGCGCCAGCAGCACGCTCGGACGGGAGAATGGCTACACCTTC. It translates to CASSTLGRENGYTF.

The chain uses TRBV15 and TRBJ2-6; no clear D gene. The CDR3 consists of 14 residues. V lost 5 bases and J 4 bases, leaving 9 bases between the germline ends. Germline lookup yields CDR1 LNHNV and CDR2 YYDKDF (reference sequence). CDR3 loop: CATSGRTGANVLTF. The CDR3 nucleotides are TGTGCCACCAGCGGTCGAACCGGGGCCAACGTCCTGACTTTC.

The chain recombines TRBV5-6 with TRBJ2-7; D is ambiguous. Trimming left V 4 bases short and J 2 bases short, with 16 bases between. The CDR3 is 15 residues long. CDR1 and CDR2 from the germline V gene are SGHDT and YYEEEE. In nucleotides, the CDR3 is TGTGCCAGCAGCCTCCCCAAGGATTTACCCTACGAGCAGTACTTC. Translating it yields CASSLPKDLPYEQYF.

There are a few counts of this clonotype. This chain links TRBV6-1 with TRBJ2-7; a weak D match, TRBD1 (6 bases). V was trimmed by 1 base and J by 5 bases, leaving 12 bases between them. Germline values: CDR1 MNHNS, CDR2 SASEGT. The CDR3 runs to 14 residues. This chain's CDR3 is CASSEDGTRNEQYF. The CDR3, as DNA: TGTGCCAGCAGTGAAGATGGGACAAGGAACGAGCAGTACTTC.

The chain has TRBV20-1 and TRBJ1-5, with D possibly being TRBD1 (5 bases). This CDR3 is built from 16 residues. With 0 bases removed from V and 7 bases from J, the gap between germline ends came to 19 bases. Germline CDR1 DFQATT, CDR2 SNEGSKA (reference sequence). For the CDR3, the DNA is TGCAGTGCTAGAGATCAGAGGATACCAGGGCAGCAGCCCCAGCATTTT. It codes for CSARDQRIPGQQPQHF.